This T cell receptor beta chain was documented in a study of T cell responses to AZD1222 COVID-19 vaccine. As for this clone: The antigen remains undetermined.

The study, taken as a whole, reports: Repertoire sampling occurred only after the peak T cell response. A mostly white British donor set with more females was recruited, and clonal diversity was possibly underestimated. The breadth and depth of Spike-specific TCRs increased once two AZD1222 doses had been given.

Only in-frame clones appear in the TCRdb table, and some are missing; sequencing was by immunoSEQ multiplex PCR. The table lists approximately 100,000 clones, roughly nine tenths of them singletons. Here the sequenced sample was peripheral blood, taken 28 days after the second AZD1222 dose. The clonotype originates from an adult who received the AZD1222 COVID-19 vaccine.

This CDR3 reads CASSWGGTTSYEQYF. The CDR3 DNA is TGCGCCAGCAGCTGGGGGGGCACGACCTCCTACGAGCAGTACTTC. The gene calls are TRBV5-1 and TRBJ2-7, with a tentative D call TRBD2 (7 bases). This CDR3 spans 15 amino acids. Per the germline V gene, CDR1 is SGHRS and CDR2 is YFSETQ. V shed 3 bases and J shed 0 bases, with 13 bases lying between them.